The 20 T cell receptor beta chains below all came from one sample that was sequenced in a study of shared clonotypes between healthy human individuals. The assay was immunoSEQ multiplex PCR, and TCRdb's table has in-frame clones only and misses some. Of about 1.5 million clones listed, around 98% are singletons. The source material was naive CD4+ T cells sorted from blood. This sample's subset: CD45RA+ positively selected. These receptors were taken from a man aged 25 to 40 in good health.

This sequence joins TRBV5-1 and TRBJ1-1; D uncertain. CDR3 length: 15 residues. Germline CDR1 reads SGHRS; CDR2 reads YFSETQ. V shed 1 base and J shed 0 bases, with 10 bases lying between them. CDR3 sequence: CASSLFGPMNTEAFF. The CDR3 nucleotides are TGCGCCAGCAGCTTGTTCGGACCGATGAACACTGAAGCTTTCTTT. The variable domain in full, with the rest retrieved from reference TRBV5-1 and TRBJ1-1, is KAGVTQTPRYLIKTRGQQVTLSCSPISGHRSVSWYQQTPGQGLQFLFEYFSETQRNKGNFPGRFSGRQFSNSRSEMNVSTLELGDSALYLCASSLFGPMNTEAFFGQGTRLTVV.

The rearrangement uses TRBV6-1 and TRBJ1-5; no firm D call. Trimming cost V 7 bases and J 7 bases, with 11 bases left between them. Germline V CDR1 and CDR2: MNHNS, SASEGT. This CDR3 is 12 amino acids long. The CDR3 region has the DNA TGTGCCAGCACCCACATTGGGCAGCCCCAGCATTTT. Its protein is CASTHIGQPQHF.

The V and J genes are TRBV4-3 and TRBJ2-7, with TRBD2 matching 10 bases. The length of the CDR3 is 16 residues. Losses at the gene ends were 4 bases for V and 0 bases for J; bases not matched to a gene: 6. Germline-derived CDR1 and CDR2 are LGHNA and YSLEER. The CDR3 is CASSLVLAGDSYEQYF. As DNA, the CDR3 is TGCGCCAGCAGCCTAGTCCTAGCGGGGGACTCCTACGAGCAGTACTTC.

Written as DNA, the CDR3 is TGTGCCAGCTCTTTTATGTGGGTAAACACTGAAGCTTTCTTT. Encoded protein: CASSFMWVNTEAFF. The gene calls are TRBV18 and TRBJ1-1, with D unresolved. This CDR3 region has 14 residues. Germline values: CDR1 KGHSH, CDR2 LQKENI. Between the trimmed V and J ends, which lost 6 bases and 2 bases, there was a span of 13 bases. The full variable domain, completed using reference TRBV18 and TRBJ1-1, is NAGVMQNPRHLVRRRGQEARLRCSPMKGHSHVYWYRQLPEEGLKFMVYLQKENIIDESGMPKERFSAEFPKEGPSILRIQQVVRGDSAAYFCASSFMWVNTEAFFGQGTRLTVV.

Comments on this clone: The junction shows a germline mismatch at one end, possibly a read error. CDR3 coding DNA: TGTGCCAGCAGCTTAGGAACTTACCGGGACAGTATCTTC. It translates to CASSLGTYRDSIF. The chain uses TRBV11-2 and TRBJ2-7; the match to TRBD1 covers 7 bases. CDR3 size: 13 residues. Germline loops: CDR1 SGHAT, CDR2 FQNNGV.

CDR3 DNA: TGTGCCAGTAGTACCCGACTAGCGGCCTTCAATGAGCAGTTCTTC. Residues: CASSTRLAAFNEQFF. The gene calls are TRBV19 and TRBJ2-1, with TRBD2 matching over 9 bases. V was pared by 4 bases and J by 6 bases, with 7 bases of the junction left unmatched. This CDR3 has 15 amino acids. CDR1 LNHDA and CDR2 SQIVND come from the germline V gene (reference sequence).

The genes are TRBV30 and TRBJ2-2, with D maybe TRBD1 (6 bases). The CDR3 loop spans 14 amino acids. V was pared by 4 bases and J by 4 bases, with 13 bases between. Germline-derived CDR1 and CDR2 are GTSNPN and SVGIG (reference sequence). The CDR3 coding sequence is TGTGCCTGGAATTGGGGGCGCCTCACCGGGGAGCTGTTTTTT. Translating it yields CAWNWGRLTGELFF.

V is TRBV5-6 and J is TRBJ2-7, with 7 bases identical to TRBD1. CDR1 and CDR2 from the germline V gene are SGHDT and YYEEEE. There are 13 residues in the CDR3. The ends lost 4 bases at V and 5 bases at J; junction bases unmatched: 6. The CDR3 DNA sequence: TGTGCCAGCAGCGTCGACAGGGTCCACGAGCAGTACTTC. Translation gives CASSVDRVHEQYF.

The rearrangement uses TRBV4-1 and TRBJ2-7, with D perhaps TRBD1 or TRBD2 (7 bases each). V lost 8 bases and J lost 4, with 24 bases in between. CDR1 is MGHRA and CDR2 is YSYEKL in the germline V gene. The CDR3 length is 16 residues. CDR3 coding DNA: TGCGCCAGCTCGATAACGGAGAGACAGGGAGGGTACGAGCAGTACTTC. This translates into CASSITERQGGYEQYF.

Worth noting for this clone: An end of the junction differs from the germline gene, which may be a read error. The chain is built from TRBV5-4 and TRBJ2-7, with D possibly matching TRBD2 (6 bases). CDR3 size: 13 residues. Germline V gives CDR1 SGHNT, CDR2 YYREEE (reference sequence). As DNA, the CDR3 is TGCGCCAGCAGCCAAGATCGGGGGTTCGAGCAGTACTTC. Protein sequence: CASSQDRGFEQYF.

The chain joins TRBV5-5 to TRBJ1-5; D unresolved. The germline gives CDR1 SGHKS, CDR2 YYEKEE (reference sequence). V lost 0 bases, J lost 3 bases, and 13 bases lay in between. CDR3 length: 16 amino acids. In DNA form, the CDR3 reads TGTGCCAGCAGCTTGGGGAGACTGACTCTCAATCAGCCCCAGCATTTT. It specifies CASSLGRLTLNQPQHF.

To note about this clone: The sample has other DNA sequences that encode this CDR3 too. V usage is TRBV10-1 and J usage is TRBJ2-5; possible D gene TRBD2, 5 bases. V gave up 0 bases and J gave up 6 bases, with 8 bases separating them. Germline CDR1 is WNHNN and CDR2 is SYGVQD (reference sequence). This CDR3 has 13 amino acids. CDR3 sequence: CASSESGVKTQYF. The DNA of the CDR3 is TGCGCCAGCAGTGAGTCCGGGGTAAAGACCCAGTACTTC.

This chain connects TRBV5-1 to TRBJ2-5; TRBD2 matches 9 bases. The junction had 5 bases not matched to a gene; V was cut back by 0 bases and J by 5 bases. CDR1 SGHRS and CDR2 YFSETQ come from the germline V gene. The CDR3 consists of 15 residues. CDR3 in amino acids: CASSLGSGSYETQYF. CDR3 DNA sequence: TGCGCCAGCAGCTTGGGTAGCGGGAGCTATGAGACCCAGTACTTC.

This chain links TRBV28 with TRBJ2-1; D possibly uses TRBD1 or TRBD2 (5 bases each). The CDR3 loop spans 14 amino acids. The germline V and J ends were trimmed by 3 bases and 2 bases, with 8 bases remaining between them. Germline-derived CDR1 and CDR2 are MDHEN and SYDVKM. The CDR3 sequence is CASSFTGPYNEQFF. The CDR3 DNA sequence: TGTGCCAGCAGTTTTACGGGACCCTACAATGAGCAGTTCTTC.

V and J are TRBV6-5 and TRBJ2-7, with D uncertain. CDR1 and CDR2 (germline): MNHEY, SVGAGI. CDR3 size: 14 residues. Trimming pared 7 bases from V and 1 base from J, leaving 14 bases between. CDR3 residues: CASTLYPFSYEQYF. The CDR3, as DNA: TGTGCCAGCACCCTCTACCCATTTTCCTACGAGCAGTACTTC.

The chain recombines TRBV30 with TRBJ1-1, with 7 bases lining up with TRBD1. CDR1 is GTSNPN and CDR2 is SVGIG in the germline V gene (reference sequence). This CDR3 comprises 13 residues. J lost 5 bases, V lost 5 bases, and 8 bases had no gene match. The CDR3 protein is CAWEPGQKTEAFF. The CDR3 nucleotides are TGTGCCTGGGAGCCGGGACAGAAGACTGAAGCTTTCTTT.

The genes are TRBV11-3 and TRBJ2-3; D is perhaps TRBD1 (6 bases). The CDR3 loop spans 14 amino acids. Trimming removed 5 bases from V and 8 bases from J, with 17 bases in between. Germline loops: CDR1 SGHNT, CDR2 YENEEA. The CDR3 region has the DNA TGTGCCAGCAGCACAACGCCGGGACACCCTACGCAGTATTTT. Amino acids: CASSTTPGHPTQYF.

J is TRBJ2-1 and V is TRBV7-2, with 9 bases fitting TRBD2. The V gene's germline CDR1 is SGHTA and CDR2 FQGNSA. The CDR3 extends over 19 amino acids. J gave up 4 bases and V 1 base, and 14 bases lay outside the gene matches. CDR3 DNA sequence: TGTGCCAGCAGCTTAGAGTTTTACCCTAGCGGGAAAAGATACAATGAGCAGTTCTTC. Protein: CASSLEFYPSGKRYNEQFF.

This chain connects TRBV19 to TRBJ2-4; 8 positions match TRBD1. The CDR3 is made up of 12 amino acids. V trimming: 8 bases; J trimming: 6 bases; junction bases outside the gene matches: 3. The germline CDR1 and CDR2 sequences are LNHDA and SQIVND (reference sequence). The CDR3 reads CASSTGGNIQYF. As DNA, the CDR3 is TGTGCCAGTTCCACAGGGGGAAACATTCAGTACTTC.

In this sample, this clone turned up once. The CDR3, as DNA: TGTGCCACCAGCGGAGGGACAGGGGTCGCCAAAAACATTCAGTACTTC. It yields the protein CATSGGTGVAKNIQYF. This chain uses TRBV15 with TRBJ2-4; 10 positions match TRBD1. CDR1 LNHNV and CDR2 YYDKDF come from the germline V gene (reference sequence). V lost 5 bases, J lost 1 base, and 5 bases stayed unmatched. The CDR3 is made up of 16 amino acids.